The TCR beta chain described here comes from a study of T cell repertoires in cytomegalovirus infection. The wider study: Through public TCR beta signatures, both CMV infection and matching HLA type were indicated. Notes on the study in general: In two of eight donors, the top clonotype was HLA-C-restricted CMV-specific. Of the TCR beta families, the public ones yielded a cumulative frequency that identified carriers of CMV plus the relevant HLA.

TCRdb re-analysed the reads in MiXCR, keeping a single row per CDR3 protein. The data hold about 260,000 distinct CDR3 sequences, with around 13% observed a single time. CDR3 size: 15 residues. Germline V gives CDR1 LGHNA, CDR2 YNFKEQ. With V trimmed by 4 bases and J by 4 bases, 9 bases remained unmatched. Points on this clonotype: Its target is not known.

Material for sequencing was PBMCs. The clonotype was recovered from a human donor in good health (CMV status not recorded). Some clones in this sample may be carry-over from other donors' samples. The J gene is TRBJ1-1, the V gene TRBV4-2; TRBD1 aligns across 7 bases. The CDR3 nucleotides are TGTGCCAGCAGCCGAGAGGACAGGTCGGTCACTGAAGCTTTCTTT. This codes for CASSREDRSVTEAFF.